Each of the 13 T cell receptor beta chains below was sequenced from the same sample in a study of CD8 T cells in Susac syndrome (dated by TCRdb to the late 2010s). The method behind the library was the immunoSEQ multiplex PCR assay. RNA was extracted with the RNeasy kit and roughly 0.5 to 1 ug was reverse transcribed using random hexamers. The public reads were reanalyzed by TCRdb: fastp trimming at Q25, MiXCR alignment, in-frame beta chains only. Entries are consolidated by CDR3 protein sequence, retaining the most common genes and DNA. The sample table holds 250,000 to 350,000 distinct CDR3 sequences, of which 85% were seen once. Of the sample, over 0.095% falls within the top ten clones. The sequencing input was CD8+ T cells from PBMCs. The receptors originated from a human donor with multiple sclerosis.

This chain joins TRBV5-1 and TRBJ1-1, with D maybe TRBD1 (5 bases). This CDR3 spans 19 amino acids. Germline V gene data show CDR1 as SGHRS and CDR2 as YFSETQ. Trimming stripped 0 bases from V and 6 bases from J, with 27 bases between. The CDR3 protein is CASSLAIRGASGRVAEAFF. The DNA for the CDR3 is TGCGCCAGCAGCTTGGCGATCCGAGGGGCGAGTGGTAGGGTCGCTGAAGCTTTCTTT.

The chain carries TRBV7-9 and TRBJ2-5; 8 positions match TRBD2. V lost 5 bases, J lost 3 bases, and 8 bases stayed unmatched. The length of the CDR3 is 15 residues. Germline V CDR1 and CDR2: SEHNR, FQNEAQ (reference sequence). CDR3 coding DNA: TGTGCCAGCAGCCACCAACTAGCGGAGGAAGAGACCCAGTACTTC. This sequence encodes CASSHQLAEEETQYF.

This clonotype was counted only a few times. The chain couples TRBV6-5 to TRBJ1-1, with D possibly TRBD1 on 5 matching bases. The length of the CDR3 is 15 residues. Germline loops: CDR1 MNHEY, CDR2 SVGAGI. Deletions cut 1 base from V and 3 bases from J, with 12 bases between. The CDR3 DNA follows: TGTGCCAGCAGTTACTACGAGGGGTCGGACACTGAAGCTTTCTTT. Its translation is CASSYYEGSDTEAFF.

J is TRBJ1-2 and V is TRBV25-1, with D possibly matching TRBD1 (5 bases). The germline V and J ends were trimmed by 5 bases and 11 bases, with 21 bases remaining between them. The CDR3 spans 14 residues. Germline assignment: CDR1 MGHDK and CDR2 SYGVNS. CDR3 protein: CASSYVRDGLRYTF. As DNA, the CDR3 is TGTGCCAGCAGTTACGTCCGGGACGGCTTACGGTACACCTTC.

In this sample, this clonotype turned up once. The chain is built from TRBV10-3 and TRBJ2-2, with D perhaps TRBD1 (5 bases). The germline V gene encodes CDR1 ENHRY and CDR2 SYGVKD. The CDR3 spans 15 residues. The ends were cut back, 6 bases at V and 3 bases at J, with 14 bases in the middle. The CDR3 region has the DNA TGTGCCATCAGCGTCCAGGGTCACGACACCGGGGAGCTGTTTTTT. It specifies CAISVQGHDTGELFF.

This clonotype was seen only once. The chain has TRBV7-2 and TRBJ2-1; TRBD2 matches 8 bases. CDR1 and CDR2 (germline): SGHTA, FQGNSA. The CDR3 runs to 18 residues. The J segment lost 4 bases and the V segment lost 5 bases, leaving 16 bases of the junction unmatched. The CDR3 loop reads CASSPFWREAGTYNEQFF. CDR3 in DNA: TGTGCCAGCAGCCCCTTTTGGCGGGAGGCAGGCACATACAATGAGCAGTTCTTC.

This chain connects TRBV27 to TRBJ1-4, with a weak D call TRBD1 (5 bases). CDR3 size: 14 residues. Germline V CDR1 and CDR2: MNHEY, SMNVEV (reference sequence). Trimming took off 3 bases at V and 5 bases at J, with 10 bases between the two ends. CDR3 sequence: CASSLRGSNEKLFF. The CDR3 bases are TGTGCCAGCAGTTTGAGGGGTTCAAATGAAAAACTGTTTTTT.

This clonotype was picked up a small number of times. The rearrangement uses TRBV11-2 and TRBJ2-3; D is perhaps TRBD1 or TRBD2 (5 bases each). The germline CDR1 and CDR2 sequences are SGHAT and FQNNGV. CDR3 length equals 12 residues. Trimming left V 8 bases short and J 0 bases short, with 6 bases between. This CDR3 is CASWGSTDTQYF. The CDR3 DNA follows: TGTGCCAGCTGGGGGAGCACAGATACGCAGTATTTT.

The genes are TRBV4-2 and TRBJ2-5, with D maybe TRBD1 (6 bases). There are 16 residues in the CDR3. CDR1 is LGHNA, CDR2 YNFKEQ, per germline. The V end lost 2 bases, the J end lost 3 bases, and 16 bases lay between the germline ends. The CDR3 DNA follows: TGTGCCAGCAGCCAACCCCCGGCAGGGGATAAAGAGACCCAGTACTTC. Translating gives CASSQPPAGDKETQYF.

This rearrangement joins TRBV20-1 to TRBJ1-2; D gene ambiguous. V lost 0 bases and J lost 1, with 6 bases in between. This CDR3 has 13 amino acids. Germline CDR1 is DFQATT and CDR2 is SNEGSKA (reference sequence). CDR3: CSAREGINYGYTF. The CDR3 region has the DNA TGCAGTGCTAGAGAAGGGATTAACTATGGCTACACCTTC.

Only one count was recorded for this clonotype. The gene calls are TRBV13 and TRBJ1-1; D is undetermined. Germline assignment: CDR1 PRHDT and CDR2 FYEKMQ (reference sequence). This CDR3 is 13 amino acids long. V dropped 2 bases and J dropped 8 bases, with 12 bases sitting between them. The CDR3, as DNA: TGTGCCAGCAGCTTATCCGGCAGCGGCGAAGCTTTCTTT. Encoded protein: CASSLSGSGEAFF.

This chain uses TRBV6-8 with TRBJ2-1; D is ambiguous. The V gene lost 3 bases and the J gene lost 6 bases, with 21 bases spanning the gap. Germline V CDR1 and CDR2: MNHGY, SAAAGT. This CDR3 comprises 17 residues. CDR3 sequence: CASSYGHLSVGINEQFF. In DNA, the CDR3 is TGTGCCAGCAGTTATGGGCATTTAAGCGTGGGGATCAATGAGCAGTTCTTC.

Here the CDR3 DNA reads TGCGCCAGCAATCCGGGAGGAGGAGAGCAGTTCTTC. As protein: CASNPGGGEQFF. The rearrangement joins TRBV5-1 to TRBJ2-1; 7 bases are shared with TRBD2. From germline, CDR1 is SGHRS and CDR2 YFSETQ. The CDR3 contains 12 residues. Germline trimming cut 6 bases from V and 10 bases from J; bases unmatched to any gene: 7. Filled out from reference TRBV5-1 and TRBJ2-1, the complete variable domain reads KAGVTQTPRYLIKTRGQQVTLSCSPISGHRSVSWYQQTPGQGLQFLFEYFSETQRNKGNFPGRFSGRQFSNSRSEMNVSTLELGDSALYLCASNPGGGEQFFGPGTRLTVL.